The 23 T cell receptor beta chains reported below all come from one sample, sequenced in a study of shared clonotypes between healthy human individuals. Repertoires were generated with immunoSEQ multiplex PCR, while TCRdb's copy carries only in-frame clones and drops some. The table has over 1.4 million clones, approximately 96% seen once. The sequencing sample was made of naive CD4+ T cells sorted from blood. Subset reported: CD45RA+ positively selected. The receptors were sampled from a young man in good health.

The chain has TRBV10-2 and TRBJ2-7; D is perhaps TRBD2 (6 bases). V was trimmed by 0 bases and J by 2 bases, leaving 14 bases between them. The CDR3 loop spans 16 amino acids. CDR1 is WSHSY, CDR2 SAAADI, per germline. The chain's CDR3 is CASSESGGGRAYEQYF. In DNA form, the CDR3 reads TGCGCCAGCAGTGAGTCGGGGGGTGGTCGCGCCTACGAGCAGTACTTC.

A note on this clone: This specimen includes other DNA sequences encoding the same CDR3. The chain links TRBV18 to TRBJ1-5; D unclear. The CDR3 has 13 residues. Germline CDR1 reads KGHSH; CDR2 reads LQKENI. Trimming left V 3 bases short and J 1 base short, with 4 bases between. In DNA form, the CDR3 reads TGTGCCAGCTCACCCCTGAGCAATCAGCCCCAGCATTTT. Protein sequence: CASSPLSNQPQHF.

With regard to this clone: Compared with germline, one end of the junction differs, possibly owing to a read error. This chain connects TRBV28 to TRBJ2-7, with D uncertain. The CDR3 loop spans 16 amino acids. Germline CDR1 is MDHEN and CDR2 is SYDVKM. CDR3 sequence: CASSLLYVLTSYEQYF. In DNA form, the CDR3 reads TGTGCCAGCAGCTTATTGTACGTTTTGACTTCCTACGAGCAGTACTTC.

V and J are TRBV6-5 and TRBJ2-7; D is possibly TRBD1 (5 bases). The CDR3 length is 12 residues. Germline loops: CDR1 MNHEY, CDR2 SVGAGI. Trimming shortened V by 2 bases and J by 6 bases, and 8 bases separated the two germline ends. The DNA of the CDR3 is TGTGCCAGCAGTTACACAGGAAGCGAGCAGTACTTC. Translating it yields CASSYTGSEQYF.

The chain joins TRBV27 to TRBJ1-2; no clear D gene. Germline V CDR1 and CDR2: MNHEY, SMNVEV (reference sequence). The V gene lost 2 bases and the J gene lost 2 bases, with 18 bases spanning the gap. The CDR3 is 17 residues long. Here the CDR3 reads CASSLNSFQTTNYGYTF. The CDR3 coding sequence is TGTGCCAGCAGTTTAAATTCGTTCCAGACGACAAACTATGGCTACACCTTC.

The V gene is TRBV28, the J gene TRBJ1-1; 8 nucleotides match TRBD1. Germline loops: CDR1 MDHEN, CDR2 SYDVKM. J gave up 1 base and V 8 bases, and 9 bases lay outside the gene matches. This CDR3 is built from 15 residues. The CDR3 region has the DNA TGTGCCAGCCGTTGGACAGGGTCGGGGAACACTGAAGCTTTCTTT. It codes for CASRWTGSGNTEAFF.

The chain links TRBV10-3 to TRBJ1-3, with 9 positions matching TRBD1. This CDR3 region has 15 residues. V was pared by 3 bases and J by 2 bases, with 2 bases of the junction left unmatched. Germline-derived CDR1 and CDR2 are ENHRY and SYGVKD. CDR3 amino acids: CAISDRTGAGNTIYF. The CDR3 DNA reads as TGTGCCATCAGTGACCGGACAGGGGCTGGAAACACCATATATTTT.

V is TRBV2 and J is TRBJ1-2; D is perhaps TRBD1 (6 bases). The V gene's germline CDR1 is SNHLY and CDR2 FYNNEI. This CDR3 comprises 14 residues. Between the trimmed V and J ends, which lost 7 bases and 1 base, there was a span of 13 bases. The CDR3 protein is CASKTGTRNYGYTF. In DNA, the CDR3 is TGTGCCAGCAAAACCGGGACACGTAACTATGGCTACACCTTC.

The chain couples TRBV10-3 to TRBJ2-2; TRBD2 might be the D (5 bases). Germline CDR1 and CDR2: ENHRY and SYGVKD. The CDR3 contains 13 residues. V lost 8 bases to trimming and J lost 1 base, with 8 bases between them. The CDR3 sequence: CAIPGGNTGELFF. The CDR3 nucleotides read TGTGCCATCCCCGGAGGGAACACCGGGGAGCTGTTTTTT.

This chain connects TRBV7-2 to TRBJ2-3; no clear D. Germline loops: CDR1 SGHTA, CDR2 FQGNSA. The CDR3 sequence is 15 residues long. V gave up 8 bases and J gave up 0 bases, with 15 bases separating them. This chain's CDR3 is CASGLAVTSTDTQYF. CDR3 coding DNA: TGTGCCAGCGGCCTGGCGGTAACTAGCACAGATACGCAGTATTTT.

This chain uses TRBV29-1 with TRBJ2-7; D might be TRBD1 (6 bases). Looked up from germline, CDR1 is SQVTM and CDR2 is ANQGSEA. Trimming removed 6 bases at V and 0 bases at J, with 15 bases between. This CDR3 region has 14 residues. This CDR3 reads CSVPDSPISYEQYF. The CDR3 region has the DNA TGCAGCGTCCCGGACAGTCCGATCTCCTACGAGCAGTACTTC.

The chain links TRBV7-2 to TRBJ2-1, with 7 bases lining up with TRBD2. The V segment lost 7 bases and the J segment 7 bases; nucleotides outside the gene matches: 16. CDR1 SGHTA and CDR2 FQGNSA come from the germline V gene. The CDR3 has 16 residues. The CDR3 sequence is CASTPRGGRGPNEQFF. The CDR3 DNA reads TGTGCCAGCACCCCACGGGGCGGGAGAGGTCCAAATGAGCAGTTCTTC.

The rearrangement links TRBV5-6 to TRBJ2-7; no firm D call. Between the trimmed V and J ends, which lost 6 bases and 4 bases, there was a span of 20 bases. The CDR3 spans 15 residues. Germline values: CDR1 SGHDT, CDR2 YYEEEE. CDR3 sequence: CASNSSRRLVYEQYF. CDR3 in DNA: TGTGCCAGCAACTCGTCCCGCAGGTTAGTTTACGAGCAGTACTTC.

The chain combines TRBV6-6 with TRBJ2-1; D might be TRBD1 or TRBD2, each matching 5 bases. CDR1 is MNHNY and CDR2 is SVGAGI in the germline V gene (reference sequence). The ends were cut back, 4 bases at V and 8 bases at J, with 18 bases in the middle. This CDR3 is built from 15 residues. CDR3 nucleotides: TGTGCCAGCAGTTTTGGGACCGTGTGGGGCTATGAGCAGTTCTTC. It codes for CASSFGTVWGYEQFF.

The genes are TRBV19 and TRBJ1-1, with 9 bases identical to TRBD1. With V trimmed by 6 bases and J by 7 bases, 12 bases remained unmatched. Germline V CDR1 and CDR2: LNHDA, SQIVND (reference sequence). The CDR3 spans 15 residues. The CDR3 loop reads CASRPRGQGPDEAFF. For the CDR3, the DNA is TGTGCCAGTAGACCCCGAGGACAGGGGCCTGATGAAGCTTTCTTT.

V is TRBV27 and J is TRBJ2-7; 10 bases agree with TRBD2. The CDR3 loop spans 18 amino acids. Germline V gene lookup returns CDR1 MNHEY and CDR2 SMNVEV (reference sequence). Trimming at V came to 10 bases and at J to 5 bases, leaving 23 bases not matched to a gene. In nucleotides, the CDR3 is TGTGCCACCAAACGCTGGCTAGCGGGAGAGCTCCGGGGGGACGAGCAGTACTTC. The encoded protein is CATKRWLAGELRGDEQYF.

V gene TRBV4-1 combines with J gene TRBJ1-5, with D hard to call. CDR3 size: 14 residues. V shed 1 base and J shed 9 bases, with 13 bases lying between them. CDR1 and CDR2 from the germline V gene are MGHRA and YSYEKL. As DNA, the CDR3 is TGCGCCAGCAGCCAAGGTCAAGGAGGTCTGCCCCAGCATTTT. It codes for CASSQGQGGLPQHF.

This clone was found once. This sequence joins TRBV19 and TRBJ1-5, with unresolved D. Germline lookup yields CDR1 LNHDA and CDR2 SQIVND (reference sequence). V was shortened by 7 bases and J by 0 bases, with 10 bases between the two germline ends. The CDR3 contains 14 residues. The CDR3 sequence is CASTRDYSNQPQHF. The CDR3 bases are TGTGCCAGTACCCGGGATTATAGCAATCAGCCCCAGCATTTT.

V usage is TRBV11-2 and J usage is TRBJ1-2, with 7 bases that match TRBD1. With 3 bases clipped from V and 2 bases from J, the junction kept 3 bases outside the gene matches. CDR3 length: 14 residues. Per the germline V gene, CDR1 is SGHAT and CDR2 is FQNNGV. The chain's CDR3 is CASSLVTGNYGYTF. The CDR3 bases are TGTGCCAGCAGCTTGGTGACAGGGAACTATGGCTACACCTTC.

The chain combines TRBV7-8 with TRBJ2-7; 7 nucleotides match TRBD2. The CDR3 totals 14 residues. Germline trimming cut 1 base from V and 7 bases from J; bases unmatched to any gene: 7. Germline CDR1 and CDR2: SGHVS and FQNEAQ. CDR3 nucleotide sequence: TGTGCCAGCAGCTTAGGTTTGGGCGGGAGTGAGCAGTACTTC. It is translated as CASSLGLGGSEQYF.

The sample holds one count of this clone. The chain carries TRBV7-2 and TRBJ1-1; no firm D call. Trimming stripped 3 bases from V and 4 bases from J, with 9 bases between. CDR1 is SGHTA, CDR2 FQGNSA, per germline. There are 13 residues in the CDR3. CDR3 coding DNA: TGTGCCAGCAGCTTTAGTGTCAGCACTGAAGCTTTCTTT. It yields the protein CASSFSVSTEAFF.

This chain connects TRBV5-8 to TRBJ2-1; D remains unclear. Germline loops: CDR1 SGHTS, CDR2 YDEGEE. Trimming shortened V by 3 bases and J by 12 bases, and 10 bases separated the two germline ends. This CDR3 has 11 amino acids. The CDR3 is CASSSSVGQFF. CDR3 DNA: TGTGCCAGCAGCTCAAGCGTAGGGCAGTTCTTC.

The gene calls are TRBV18 and TRBJ1-5; perhaps TRBD1 as D (6 bases). Germline V CDR1 and CDR2: KGHSH, LQKENI. CDR3 length: 16 residues. V gave up 1 base and J gave up 0 bases, with 10 bases separating them. The CDR3 sequence: CASSPQGTHSNQPQHF. CDR3 nucleotides: TGTGCCAGCTCACCACAGGGGACACATAGCAATCAGCCCCAGCATTTT.